This paragraph covers one T cell receptor beta chain sequence. The CDR3 has 16 amino acids. V was clipped by 2 bases and J by 3 bases; unmatched bases: 11. CDR1 SQVTM and CDR2 ANQGSEA come from the germline V gene. This record comes from a study of technical replicates of blood from several donors. The assay was immunoSEQ multiplex PCR, and TCRdb's table has in-frame clones only and misses some. The repertoire holds about 75,000 clones, with 85% to 95% as singletons. Sequencing was performed on T cells isolated from PBMCs. The chain links TRBV29-1 to TRBJ2-3; 7 bases are a match to TRBD2. The TCR originated in a human donor in good health. CDR3 sequence (DNA): TGCAGCGTTGAAAGGGGAGCGGGGAGGATGACAGATACGCAGTATTTT. This translates into CSVERGAGRMTDTQYF.